This T cell receptor beta chain was retrieved from a study of blood T cell repertoires in COVID-19. Authors' data handling: Estimation of nucleated cell counts was performed using reference gene primer amplification. The repertoire was sequenced with immunoSEQ multiplex PCR; TCRdb's copy has only in-frame clones and lacks some. D and trimming come from the DNA, and the V and J calls and clone size come from that table. The data hold 55,000 to 75,000 clones, with under 90% observed a single time. CDR3 length: 14 residues. Trimming at V came to 7 bases and at J to 3 bases, leaving 8 bases not matched to a gene. The germline CDR1 and CDR2 sequences are SGDLS and YYNGEE.

Sequencing was performed on peripheral blood. The receptor was derived from a man aged 70-80 years who had recovered from COVID-19. The chain uses TRBV9 and TRBJ2-3; TRBD2 aligns across 7 bases. The CDR3 DNA is TGTGCCAGCCAAACTAGCGACACGACAGATACGCAGTATTTT. It specifies CASQTSDTTDTQYF.